This TCR beta chain originates from a study of blood T cells in healthy people across ages. Study-wide points: When set beside aged donors, long-lived donors presented more naive CD4+ cells and higher diversity. With naive T cell percentage, TCR beta diversity showed a strong correlation.

The germline V gene has CDR1 LGHDT and CDR2 YNNKEL (reference sequence). V was clipped by 3 bases and J by 4 bases, with 13 bases between them. The CDR3 has 15 residues. Using a J-beta primer mix together with a sample-barcoded 5' primer, a second PCR was run for roughly 7 to 12 cycles. TCRdb reprocessed the 5' RACE reads with MiXCR, giving one entry per CDR3 protein. The table shows about 730,000 distinct CDR3 sequences, with more than 40% occurring only once. Worth noting for this clonotype: Its antigen is unidentified.

At least 7 million PBMCs were isolated per sample. This receptor was obtained from a woman in her sixties or seventies in good health. Source material: blood. The genes are TRBV3-1 and TRBJ1-3; D gene uncertain. The chain's CDR3 is CASSHGVAGGNTIYF. CDR3 nucleotide sequence: TGTGCCAGCAGCCATGGTGTGGCAGGAGGAAACACCATATATTTT.